This T cell receptor (beta chain) was retrieved from a study of response to subunit inactivated influenza vaccine. Study outcomes and limitations: Only a handful of new T cells, the authors suggested, are recruited with each seasonal influenza vaccination.

Trimming cost V 8 bases and J 6 bases; bases outside gene matches: 5. CDR3 length: 13 residues. Germline assignment: CDR1 MDHEN and CDR2 SYDVKM. MiXCR was run by TCRdb on the RT-PCR reads, yielding one entry per CDR3 protein. The sample consists of 710,000 or so distinct CDR3 sequences, around 16% of them appearing once. The table lists this clonotype with a few counts. Its specificity is unknown. This sequence was found in a man aged 45-65 years who received an inactivated influenza vaccine. V and J are TRBV28 and TRBJ2-3; 10 nucleotides align to TRBD1. Material: PBMCs from blood, obtained 12 days after vaccination. This CDR3 is CASGQGGLDTQYF. For the CDR3, the DNA is TGTGCCAGCGGACAGGGGGGGTTGGATACGCAGTATTTT.